This TCR beta chain was obtained from a study of T cell responses to AZD1222 COVID-19 vaccine (dated by TCRdb to about 2021). Regarding the complete study: Because spike-specific TCR depth and breadth did not differ between the two schedules, AZD1222 recipients who got a second dose at roughly 4 weeks were pooled with those who got a second dose at roughly 12 weeks. Enrollment into the trials was organized by age into subgroups of 18-55, 56-69 and 70-plus years, and those subgroups contained roughly 150, 30 and 60 TCR-sequenced participants, respectively. TCR sequencing covered fewer than 250 trial participants: 200 to 220 given two doses of AZD1222 and 26 given two doses of MenACWY control vaccine.

The CDR3 regions of human TCRbeta chains were analyzed by immunosequencing. Processing in the source paper ran as follows. TCRs in the repertoires were compared against a reference library of SARS-CoV-2-specific TCRs that had been generated with the MIRA antigen-specificity platform. Breadth was defined as the fraction of unique TCRs that were SARS-CoV-2-associated, and depth was defined as the fraction of total T cells that were SARS-CoV-2-associated. Using the MIRA data, each spike-specific TCR was mapped to the spike region that the TCR reacts to and placed in a CD4 or CD8 class. Log10-transformed breadth and depth values were compared by one-way ANOVA with Sidak's multiple comparisons tests. TCRdb carries this immuneACCESS record with in-frame sequences only. Its versions omit some clonotypes, under half of them owing to an unresolved V gene in the studies checked, with the rest unexplained. V, J and clone size were drawn from that table, and D and trimming were deduced from the DNA. Across this sample there are some 96,000 clones, with less than 90% seen only once. The top ten clonotypes cover around 2% of the sample.

General findings and caveats noted by the study authors: In the small 56-69-year group, the increase in depth fell short of significance, most likely because of low power. Because no day 14 peak-response samples were available, the repertoires could be characterized only after the peak T cell response. Spike-specific TCR breadth and depth rose significantly after two AZD1222 doses compared with day 0 and with MenACWY recipients. Most participants were white British and females outnumbered males, and the authors suggested that clonal diversity may have been underestimated. Conclusions about previously exposed vaccinees are limited, since just five or six AZD1222 recipients were seropositive for SARS-CoV-2 at baseline. Reportedly, almost half of the unique spike-specific TCRs recognized epitopes lying outside the regions that are mutated in the B.1.351 and B.1.1.7 variants. The whole spike protein was spanned by vaccine-associated CD4 TCRs, and dominant responses were seen in regions 160-218 and 743-854.

With respect to this clone: It lacks a known antigen. Base qualities are not recorded, but no much larger clone differs from it by a single base.

This sample's time point label indicates: baseline before first vaccination. The vaccinee samples were drawn from two UK trials, COV001 and COV002, one of which was a single-blind randomized controlled phase 2/3 trial testing AZD1222 (ChAdOx1 nCoV-19) in healthy adults. Trial participant PBMC samples were collected at day 0 and day 28 after the second dose for TCRbeta chain sequencing. V loses 7 bases at its end and J loses 7 bases; junction bases beyond the gene matches: 4. CDR1 GTSNPN and CDR2 SVGIG were looked up in the germline V gene (reference sequence). From the cysteine up to the phenylalanine, the CDR3 has a length of 11 residues. Only the CDR3 region is kept as DNA, spanning 33 bases read in frame from base 1.

This TCR was recovered from an adult in good health. This chain is built from TRBV30 and TRBJ1-2, with 9 bases aligning to TRBD1. The sample in question was peripheral blood, obtained on day 0 of AZD1222 vaccination. The CDR3 amino acid sequence is: CASGQGGGYTF. In nucleotides, the sequence is TGTGCCTCGGGACAGGGAGGTGGCTACACCTTC.